This T cell receptor (beta chain) derives from a study of T cell responses to AZD1222 COVID-19 vaccine. Study-level points and caveats: White British ancestry dominated among donors, who included more females, and clonal diversity was possibly underestimated.

The CDR3 runs to 17 residues. The V and J ends lost 0 bases and 4 bases respectively, with 17 bases between them. Looked up from germline, CDR1 is SGHNT and CDR2 is YYREEE (reference sequence). TCRdb's table, derived via immunoSEQ multiplex PCR, lists solely in-frame clones and lacks some. Of 150,000 or so clones in the sample, about 87% were seen once. About this clone: Its antigen is as yet unknown.

The sample consisted of peripheral blood, taken on day 0 of AZD1222 vaccination. This sequence originates from an adult in good health. The chain links TRBV5-4 to TRBJ1-3, with D hard to call. CDR3 amino acids: CASSLGVASLGGNTIYF. The CDR3 coding sequence is TGTGCCAGCAGCTTGGGTGTCGCTAGCCTAGGAGGAAACACCATATATTTT.